The 23 T cell receptor beta chains below come from one sample, sequenced in a study of ipilimumab plus nivolumab after autologous stem cell transplantation (dated by TCRdb to the early 2020s). The library was generated by the immunoSEQ multiplex PCR assay. Here the immuneACCESS table is served through TCRdb, limited to in-frame sequences with V and J called. Missing clones are a known gap in these copies; in checked studies unresolved V genes cover under half, and the rest lacks a known reason. In this sample the table shows 43,000 or so clones, about 88% of which occur a single time. Approximately 0.88% of the sample is held by the ten biggest clonotypes. The sample was PBMCs, taken in a trial of ipilimumab plus nivolumab as post-transplant consolidation. Receptors were obtained from a male donor with multiple myeloma.

As for this clone: Mismatch with germline at one junction end may stem from a read error. This sample also contains other DNA sequences that code for the same CDR3. The chain couples TRBV27 to TRBJ2-3; 9 bases align to TRBD2. Germline-derived CDR1 and CDR2 are MNHEY and SMNVEV (reference sequence). The CDR3 loop spans 15 amino acids. Written as DNA, the CDR3 is TGTGCCAGCAGTTTATCCTCCGGACTAGCGCATACACAGTATTTT. It yields the protein CASSLSSGLAHTQYF.

This clone is judged medium-sized. The chain recombines TRBV5-1 with TRBJ1-1; weak D call: TRBD1 (5 bases). CDR1 and CDR2 (germline): SGHRS, YFSETQ. The CDR3 length is 14 residues. Deletions cut 2 bases from V and 1 base from J, with 9 bases between. The CDR3 region is CASSLSGANTEAFF. The DNA of the CDR3 is TGCGCCAGCAGCTTATCTGGGGCGAACACTGAAGCTTTCTTT.

The chain couples TRBV5-1 to TRBJ1-4; D not resolved. CDR3 length: 16 residues. With 0 bases removed from V and 5 bases from J, the gap between germline ends came to 14 bases. Germline-derived CDR1 and CDR2 are SGHRS and YFSETQ. DNA for the CDR3: TGCGCCAGCAGCTTGGCCGGAGGCAGCCACAATGAAAAACTGTTTTTT. Its translation: CASSLAGGSHNEKLFF.

The chain employs TRBV19 and TRBJ1-2, with TRBD1 matching over 8 bases. The V gene end was trimmed by 6 bases and the J gene end by 8 bases; junction bases not matched to a gene: 11. Germline assignment: CDR1 LNHDA and CDR2 SQIVND (reference sequence). The CDR3 sequence is 14 residues long. CDR3 DNA sequence: TGTGCCAGTAGGCCCTCGGACAGGGCGCGGGGCTACACCTTC. It yields the protein CASRPSDRARGYTF.

The sample holds one count of this clone. The chain recombines TRBV19 with TRBJ2-7, with 11 bases identical to TRBD1. V lost 1 base, J lost 6 bases, and 8 bases stayed unmatched. This CDR3 has 16 amino acids. The germline V gene has CDR1 LNHDA and CDR2 SQIVND (reference sequence). The CDR3 DNA sequence: TGTGCCAGTAGTATAGCCGGGACAGGGGGTAACTCCGAGCAGTACTTC. Its protein is CASSIAGTGGNSEQYF.

The chain has TRBV4-3 and TRBJ2-5; 8 nucleotides match TRBD1. The CDR3 is 15 amino acids. Germline V lookup: CDR1 LGHNA, CDR2 YSLEER. Losses at the gene ends were 0 bases for V and 3 bases for J; bases not matched to a gene: 3. This CDR3 reads CASSQEATGEETQYF. The CDR3 DNA sequence: TGCGCCAGCAGCCAAGAAGCGACAGGGGAAGAGACCCAGTACTTC.

The chain uses TRBV12-5 and TRBJ2-7; perhaps D is TRBD1 or TRBD2 (5 bases each). This CDR3 contains 13 residues. The V gene's germline CDR1 is LGHNT and CDR2 FRNRAP. Between the trimmed V and J ends, which lost 4 bases and 2 bases, there was a span of 9 bases. The CDR3 nucleotides read TGTGCTAGTGGTTGGGACCTCGCCTACGAGCAGTACTTC. Amino acid sequence: CASGWDLAYEQYF.

The V call is TRBV9, the J call TRBJ1-6; 8 bases align to TRBD1. Germline lookup yields CDR1 SGDLS and CDR2 YYNGEE. The CDR3 covers 17 residues. V lost 4 bases to trimming and J lost 4 bases; unmatched junction nucleotides: 10. CDR3 residues: CASSPGQGPPYNSPLHF. The CDR3 bases are TGTGCCAGCAGCCCCGGACAGGGCCCTCCTTATAATTCACCCCTCCACTTT.

The V gene is TRBV19, the J gene TRBJ1-5, with TRBD1 identical over 7 bases. V was clipped by 3 bases and J by 1 base; unmatched bases: 0. The CDR3 is 14 amino acids. The germline CDR1 and CDR2 sequences are LNHDA and SQIVND (reference sequence). CDR3 protein: CASSMTGSNQPQHF. In nucleotides, the CDR3 is TGTGCCAGTAGTATGACAGGGAGCAATCAGCCCCAGCATTTT. Variable domain in full (rest from reference TRBV19 and TRBJ1-5): DGGITQSPKYLFRKEGQNVTLSCEQNLNHDAMYWYRQDPGQGLRLIYYSQIVNDFQKGDIAEGYSVSREKKESFPLTVTSAQKNPTAFYLCASSMTGSNQPQHFGDGTRLSIL.

The rearrangement links TRBV6-5 to TRBJ2-7; D is uncertain. The CDR3 has 12 residues. Per germline, CDR1 MNHEY and CDR2 SVGAGI. V was shortened by 7 bases and J by 2 bases, with 9 bases between the two germline ends. The CDR3 loop reads CASKGSTYEQYF. The CDR3 DNA sequence: TGTGCCAGCAAGGGTAGCACCTACGAGCAGTACTTC.

This clone was counted only a few times. The CDR3 region is CASRTLAGHEQFF. For the CDR3, the DNA is TGTGCCAGTAGAACACTAGCGGGCCATGAGCAGTTCTTC. J is TRBJ2-1 and V is TRBV19; 9 positions match TRBD2. The J segment lost 8 bases and the V segment lost 6 bases, leaving 5 bases of the junction unmatched. Germline V CDR1 and CDR2: LNHDA, SQIVND (reference sequence). This CDR3 is built from 13 residues.

V is TRBV29-1 and J is TRBJ2-7, with D uncertain. This CDR3 region has 14 residues. The germline V gene has CDR1 SQVTM and CDR2 ANQGSEA. V dropped 4 bases and J dropped 5 bases, with 18 bases sitting between them. The CDR3 reads CSVVGSLSGDEQYF. The CDR3 DNA reads TGCAGCGTTGTGGGCAGTCTGTCTGGCGACGAGCAGTACTTC.

The chain employs TRBV2 and TRBJ2-2; the match to TRBD1 covers 9 bases. Germline lookup yields CDR1 SNHLY and CDR2 FYNNEI. CDR3 size: 15 residues. J was trimmed by 1 base and V by 4 bases; bases with no gene match: 1. The CDR3 sequence: CASSAGQGNTGELFF. The CDR3, as DNA: TGTGCCAGCAGTGCGGGACAGGGGAACACCGGGGAGCTGTTTTTT. Full variable domain (outside the CDR3, taken from reference TRBV2 and TRBJ2-2): EPEVTQTPSHQVTQMGQEVILRCVPISNHLYFYWYRQILGQKVEFLVSFYNNEISEKSEIFDDQFSVERPDGSNFTLKIRSTKLEDSAMYFCASSAGQGNTGELFFGEGSRLTVL.

The chain carries TRBV6-1 and TRBJ1-4; a weak D match, TRBD1 (5 bases). Per germline, CDR1 MNHNS and CDR2 SASEGT. The CDR3 runs to 15 residues. V gave up 3 bases and J gave up 2 bases, with 10 bases separating them. CDR3 sequence reads: CASSEAGVTNEKLFF. CDR3 nucleotides: TGTGCCAGCAGTGAGGCGGGGGTTACTAATGAAAAACTGTTTTTT.

The CDR3 coding sequence is TGTGCCAGCAGCGCGGACAGGCGGCCCGATCGGAACACTGAAGCTTTCTTT. This translates into CASSADRRPDRNTEAFF. V usage is TRBV9 and J usage is TRBJ1-1; 7 bases fit TRBD1. This CDR3 is 17 amino acids long. Germline assignment: CDR1 SGDLS and CDR2 YYNGEE. The ends lost 3 bases at V and 1 base at J; junction bases unmatched: 12.

The genes are TRBV6-5 and TRBJ2-7, with a possible D match to TRBD2 (7 bases). This CDR3 has 15 amino acids. CDR1 and CDR2 (germline): MNHEY, SVGAGI. Deletions cut 5 bases from V and 6 bases from J, with 20 bases between. CDR3 nucleotide sequence: TGTGCCAGCAGTGGATTCAGGGGAGGGGGGTTCGAGCAGTACTTC. It specifies CASSGFRGGGFEQYF.

This clone has only a few counts. This chain links TRBV30 with TRBJ1-1; 7 bases match TRBD1. The CDR3 extends over 14 amino acids. Germline-derived CDR1 and CDR2 are GTSNPN and SVGIG (reference sequence). J lost 0 bases, V lost 7 bases, and 8 bases had no gene match. CDR3: CAYQGQSMNTEAFF. CDR3 DNA sequence: TGTGCCTACCAGGGACAGAGCATGAACACTGAAGCTTTCTTT.

This clone was seen a single time. The chain recombines TRBV2 with TRBJ1-2; D remains ambiguous. CDR1 SNHLY and CDR2 FYNNEI come from the germline V gene. Trimming pared 3 bases from V and 8 bases from J, leaving 13 bases between. The CDR3 contains 13 residues. The CDR3 region is CASSELPEGGYTF. The CDR3 bases are TGTGCCAGCAGTGAGCTGCCAGAGGGAGGCTACACCTTC.

The chain carries TRBV28 and TRBJ2-5; a possible D gene is TRBD2 (5 bases). TRBJ2-7 matches the DNA end more closely, so the J call is doubtful. Germline values: CDR1 MDHEN, CDR2 SYDVKM. This CDR3 has 13 amino acids. CDR3 region: CASSLGSSYEQYF. Written as DNA, the CDR3 is TGTGCCAGCAGTTTAGGGAGCTCCTACGAGCAGTACTTC.

This chain links TRBV2 with TRBJ2-7; D possibly corresponds to TRBD1 (6 bases). V was shortened by 7 bases and J by 3 bases, with 16 bases between the two germline ends. The CDR3 loop spans 14 amino acids. The germline CDR1 and CDR2 sequences are SNHLY and FYNNEI. The CDR3 DNA reads as TGTGCCAGCACCGTCCGGGACAAAAGCTACGAGCAGTACTTC. Protein: CASTVRDKSYEQYF.

This chain joins TRBV5-4 and TRBJ2-3, with 10 bases matching TRBD1. The CDR3 sequence is 14 residues long. The germline V gene has CDR1 SGHNT and CDR2 YYREEE (reference sequence). J was trimmed by 4 bases and V by 4 bases; bases with no gene match: 3. The CDR3 bases are TGTGCCAGCAGCCGGGACAGGGGCCCAGATACGCAGTATTTT. Translating it yields CASSRDRGPDTQYF.

The V call is TRBV5-1, the J call TRBJ1-1; tentatively, D is TRBD1 (5 bases). The germline V gene encodes CDR1 SGHRS and CDR2 YFSETQ. This CDR3 comprises 15 residues. V was pared by 4 bases and J by 1 base, with 14 bases between. CDR3 DNA: TGCGCCAGCAGCCGCATCAGGGAGGCGAACACTGAAGCTTTCTTT. It translates to CASSRIREANTEAFF.

This clone was counted only a few times. The chain carries TRBV11-2 and TRBJ2-7; possible D gene TRBD2, 5 bases. The CDR3 has 17 residues. Trimming left V 3 bases short and J 7 bases short, with 25 bases between. CDR1 is SGHAT, CDR2 FQNNGV, per germline. The CDR3 protein is CASSFTWEQASLGEQYF. CDR3 sequence (DNA): TGTGCCAGCAGCTTCACATGGGAGCAGGCGAGCCTGGGGGAGCAGTACTTC.